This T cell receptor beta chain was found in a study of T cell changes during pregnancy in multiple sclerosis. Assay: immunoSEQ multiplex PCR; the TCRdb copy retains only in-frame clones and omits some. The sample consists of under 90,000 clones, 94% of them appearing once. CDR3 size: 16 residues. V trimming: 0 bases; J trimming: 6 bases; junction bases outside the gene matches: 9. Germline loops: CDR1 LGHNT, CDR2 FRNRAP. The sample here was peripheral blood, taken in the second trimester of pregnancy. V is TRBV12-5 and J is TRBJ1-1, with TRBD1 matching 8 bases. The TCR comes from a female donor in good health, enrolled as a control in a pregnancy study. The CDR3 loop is CASGLVLAGGEPEAFF. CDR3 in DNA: TGTGCTAGTGGTTTGGTACTAGCAGGGGGCGAACCTGAAGCTTTCTTT.